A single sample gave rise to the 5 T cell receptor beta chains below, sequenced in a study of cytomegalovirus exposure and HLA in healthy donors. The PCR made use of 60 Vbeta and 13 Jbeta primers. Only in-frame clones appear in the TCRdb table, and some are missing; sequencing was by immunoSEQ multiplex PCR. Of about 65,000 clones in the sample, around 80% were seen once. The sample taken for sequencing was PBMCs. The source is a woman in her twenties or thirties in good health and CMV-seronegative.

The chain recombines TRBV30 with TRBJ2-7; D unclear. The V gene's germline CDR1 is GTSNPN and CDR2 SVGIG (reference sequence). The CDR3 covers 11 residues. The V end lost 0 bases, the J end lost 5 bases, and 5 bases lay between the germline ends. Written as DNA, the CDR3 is TGTGCCTGGAGTGTACATCACGAGCAGTACTTC. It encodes CAWSVHHEQYF.

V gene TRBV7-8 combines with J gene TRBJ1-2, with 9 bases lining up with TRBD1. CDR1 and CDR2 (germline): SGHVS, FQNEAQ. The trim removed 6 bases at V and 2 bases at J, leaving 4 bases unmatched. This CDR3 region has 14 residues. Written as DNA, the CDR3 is TGTGCCAGCAGTACCGGGACAGGGAACTATGGCTACACCTTC. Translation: CASSTGTGNYGYTF. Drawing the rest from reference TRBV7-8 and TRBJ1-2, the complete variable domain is GAGVSQSPRYKVAKRGQDVALRCDPISGHVSLFWYQQALGQGPEFLTYFQNEAQLDKSGLPSDRFFAERPEGSVSTLKIQRTQQEDSAVYLCASSTGTGNYGYTFGSGTRLTVV.

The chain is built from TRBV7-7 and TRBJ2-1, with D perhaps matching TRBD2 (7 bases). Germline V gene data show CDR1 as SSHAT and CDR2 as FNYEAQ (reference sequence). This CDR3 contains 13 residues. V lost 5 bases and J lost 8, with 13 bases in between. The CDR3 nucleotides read TGTGCCAGCAGCCCGGGGGGCTGGGATGAGCAGTTCTTC. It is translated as CASSPGGWDEQFF. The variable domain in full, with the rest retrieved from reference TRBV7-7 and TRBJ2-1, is GAGVSQSPRYKVTKRGQDVTLRCDPISSHATLYWYQQALGQGPEFLTYFNYEAQPDKSGLPSDRFSAERPEGSISTLTIQRTEQRDSAMYRCASSPGGWDEQFFGPGTRLTVL.

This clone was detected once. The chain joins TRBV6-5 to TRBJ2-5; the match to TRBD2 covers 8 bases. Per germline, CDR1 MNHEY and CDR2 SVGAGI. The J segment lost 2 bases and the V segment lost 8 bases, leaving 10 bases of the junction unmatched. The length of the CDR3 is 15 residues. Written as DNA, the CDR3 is TGTGCCAGCTCTTTCGGGGGCGGGGGGCAAGAGACCCAGTACTTC. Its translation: CASSFGGGGQETQYF.

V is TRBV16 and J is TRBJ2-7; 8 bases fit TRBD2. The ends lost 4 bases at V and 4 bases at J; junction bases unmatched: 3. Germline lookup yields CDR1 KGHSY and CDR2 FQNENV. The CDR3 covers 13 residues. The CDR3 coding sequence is TGTGCCAGCAGCCTCCGGGAGGGATACGAGCAGTACTTC. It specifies CASSLREGYEQYF.